These 8 T cell receptor beta chains share one sample of origin, sequenced in a study of neoadjuvant anti-PD-1 for oral cavity cancer (dated by TCRdb to the early 2020s). The library was generated by the immunoSEQ multiplex PCR assay. TCRdb's version of the immuneACCESS table is confined to in-frame rearrangements and falls short of the full clone set. An unresolved V gene accounts for under half of the shortfall where checked; the remainder is of unknown origin. The sample data list a few thousand clones, and roughly 60% of these were observed just once. The ten largest account for about 7.8% of the sample. The time point label, read with the paper, signifies: before neoadjuvant nivolumab. Material: tumor tissue, obtained before nivolumab (anti-PD-1) treatment. The receptors originated from a person between 40 and 85 years old with oral cavity squamous cell carcinoma.

The chain joins TRBV2 to TRBJ1-1, with 10 bases that match TRBD1. The CDR3 length is 15 residues. V shed 6 bases, J shed 3 bases, and the junction held 7 bases outside the gene matches. Germline loops: CDR1 SNHLY, CDR2 FYNNEI. The CDR3 nucleotides read TGTGCCAGCAGCCTTGGACAGGGGGTATACACTGAAGCTTTCTTT. Translating gives CASSLGQGVYTEAFF.

This chain links TRBV9 with TRBJ1-4; the D is unclear. The CDR3 is made up of 16 amino acids. Germline CDR1 and CDR2: SGDLS and YYNGEE. The V end was cut by 0 bases, the J end by 6 bases, with 15 bases between. The CDR3 is CASSVEGQARDEKLFF. CDR3 sequence (DNA): TGTGCCAGCAGCGTAGAAGGGCAGGCTCGTGATGAAAAACTGTTTTTT.

The chain employs TRBV2 and TRBJ1-4, with 9 bases identical to TRBD1. The CDR3 contains 18 residues. Germline CDR1 is SNHLY and CDR2 is FYNNEI. V was pared by 6 bases and J by 6 bases, with 17 bases of the junction left unmatched. This CDR3 reads CASRSGTGSYSGHEKLFF. CDR3 sequence (DNA): TGTGCCAGCAGATCCGGGACAGGGTCTTACTCGGGGCATGAAAAACTGTTTTTT.

This sequence joins TRBV7-9 and TRBJ1-2, with D perhaps matching TRBD1 (5 bases). Germline CDR1 SEHNR, CDR2 FQNEAQ (reference sequence). The CDR3 loop spans 13 amino acids. V was shortened by 7 bases and J by 8 bases, with 17 bases between the two germline ends. The CDR3 loop is CASNAAIGAGYTF. The CDR3 DNA follows: TGTGCCAGCAACGCCGCTATTGGGGCCGGCTACACCTTC.

The chain is built from TRBV21-1 and TRBJ1-4. TRBV21-1 is tagged as a pseudogene. This CDR3 is built from 21 residues. The CDR3 DNA sequence: TGTGCCAGCAGCAAAGGTGACGATTGCGGAGGTCTTCGGGAAACTAATGAAAAACTGTTTTTT. Protein product: CASSKGDDCGGLRETNEKLFF.

The chain links TRBV27 to TRBJ1-2, with TRBD1 matching 7 bases. With V trimmed by 5 bases and J by 4 bases, 7 bases remained unmatched. The CDR3 runs to 14 residues. Germline lookup yields CDR1 MNHEY and CDR2 SMNVEV (reference sequence). The CDR3 is CASSATGTAYGYTF. CDR3 DNA: TGTGCCAGCAGTGCCACCGGGACAGCCTATGGCTACACCTTC.

V and J are TRBV4-1 and TRBJ1-5, with D tentatively TRBD1 (5 bases). CDR3 size: 16 residues. Trimming cost V 1 base and J 1 base, with 11 bases left between them. Germline CDR1 MGHRA, CDR2 YSYEKL. CDR3 bases: TGCGCCAGCAGCCAAGGTCGACCAGGGAGCAATCAGCCCCAGCATTTT. Residues: CASSQGRPGSNQPQHF.

The chain uses TRBV7-9 and TRBJ1-2; 9 bases line up with TRBD1. Germline assignment: CDR1 SEHNR and CDR2 FQNEAQ (reference sequence). The length of the CDR3 is 14 residues. V gave up 6 bases and J gave up 5 bases; unmatched junction bases: 7. CDR3 nucleotides: TGTGCCAGCAGTTCGGGGACAGGGCCGTATGGCTACACCTTC. It yields the protein CASSSGTGPYGYTF. Combining the CDR3 with reference TRBV7-9 and TRBJ1-2 gives the whole variable domain DTGVSQNPRHKITKRGQNVTFRCDPISEHNRLYWYRQTLGQGPEFLTYFQNEAQLEKSRLLSDRFSAERPKGSFSTLEIQRTEQGDSAMYLCASSSGTGPYGYTFGSGTRLTVV.